The T cell receptor (beta chain) under discussion was sequenced for a study of T cell responses to AZD1222 COVID-19 vaccine. Study-level findings and limits: Increased Spike-specific TCR breadth and depth were observed after two AZD1222 doses. Only a handful of AZD1222 recipients, several in all, had baseline seropositivity. Most donors were white British, females outnumbered males, and clonal diversity was possibly underestimated.

Points on this clone: Its antigen is not identified.

The repertoire was sequenced with immunoSEQ multiplex PCR; TCRdb's copy has only in-frame clones and lacks some. The table lists 110,000 to 150,000 clones, 85% to 95% of them singletons. The TCR sequence derives from an adult in good health. Sequences were derived from peripheral blood, sampled on day 0 of AZD1222 vaccination.

The CDR3 coding sequence is TGCGCCAGCAGCCAAGTAGTCAGACAGGGCAGCTCCTACGAGCAGTACTTC. Its translation is CASSQVVRQGSSYEQYF. The rearrangement joins TRBV4-1 to TRBJ2-7, with 7 bases that match TRBD1. CDR1 is MGHRA and CDR2 is YSYEKL in the germline V gene. V shed 1 base, J shed 0 bases, and the junction held 9 bases outside the gene matches. The CDR3 extends over 17 amino acids.